This note documents a single TCR beta chain sequence. Antigen unknown. The data stem from a study of a mutant IDH1 vaccine in newly diagnosed glioma. Study-wide background: The sex distribution of treated patients was 62.5% male and around 38% female, with a mean age of roughly 40 years.

The ends were cut back, 1 base at V and 5 bases at J, with 11 bases in the middle. The CDR3 contains 14 residues. Germline-derived CDR1 and CDR2 are SEHNR and FQNEAQ (reference sequence). Time point indicated: week 35, safety follow-up. What each vaccine dose contained was 300 ug of mutant IDH1 20-mer peptide, accompanied by topical imiquimod. In weeks 1, 3, 5, 7, 11, 15, 19 and 23, patients were immunized, eight times in all. The protocol was immunoSEQ multiplex PCR, while the TCRdb copy is restricted to in-frame clones and leaves out a portion. Of 60,000 or so clones listed, 84% were seen once; the top ten hold roughly 4%.

This receptor was obtained from a man aged 30-40 years with glioma. The gene calls are TRBV7-9 and TRBJ1-1, with a tentative D call TRBD1 (5 bases). Source: PBMCs, taken from a glioma patient whose treatment included an IDH1 peptide vaccine. In DNA, the CDR3 is TGTGCCAGCAGCTTAGTTGATGGGGGAACTGAAGCTTTCTTT. It translates to CASSLVDGGTEAFF.